This T cell receptor beta chain stems from a study of blood T cell repertoires in COVID-19. For the study at large: T cells, B-cell-depleted T cells, or PBMCs supplied cDNA or gDNA.

Germline V CDR1 and CDR2: MGHDK, SYGVNS. This CDR3 region has 17 residues. V lost 5 bases and J lost 2; bases outside the gene matches: 10. Original data processing: Amplifying reference gene primers gave estimates of nucleated cell counts. Data came from immunoSEQ multiplex PCR; TCRdb stores just in-frame clones and leaves some out. For V, J and clone size, that table is used; D and trimming come from the DNA. The sample holds more than 50,000 clones, roughly 90% seen once. This clonotype was obtained from a human donor with active COVID-19. The donor label of this sample is uncertain. The chain has TRBV25-1 and TRBJ1-3; 9 positions agree with TRBD1. Material for sequencing was peripheral blood. The CDR3 protein is CASSPRTGVVAGNTIYF. CDR3 DNA sequence: TGTGCCAGCAGTCCCCGGACAGGGGTAGTTGCTGGAAACACCATATATTTT.